Below, 9 T cell receptor beta chains from the same sample are listed, as sequenced in a study of T cell repertoires in cytomegalovirus infection. TCRdb used MiXCR to reprocess the reads, holding one entry per CDR3 protein. Found here are around 450,000 distinct CDR3 sequences, approximately 11% of them singletons; the top ten hold roughly a tenth. Sequencing used PBMCs. These receptors were obtained from a human donor in good health (CMV status not recorded). Some clones in this sample may be carry-over from other donors' samples.

Concerning this clonotype: A read error is possible here, since a much larger clone lies one base away. This chain links TRBV29-1 with TRBJ1-5; the D gene is possibly TRBD1 (6 bases). V lost 7 bases and J lost 1, with 23 bases in between. This CDR3 has 17 amino acids. The germline gives CDR1 SQVTM, CDR2 ANQGSEA. The CDR3 sequence: CSDLRARGRASNQPQHF. Here the CDR3 DNA reads TGCAGCGACCTAAGGGCCAGGGGAAGGGCGAGCAATCAGCCCCAGCATTTT.

This clonotype was counted ten times or more. The chain is built from TRBV27 and TRBJ1-2; D remains ambiguous. This CDR3 region has 16 residues. Germline V CDR1 and CDR2: MNHEY, SMNVEV (reference sequence). The V end lost 5 bases, the J end lost 0 bases, and 16 bases lay between the germline ends. The CDR3 sequence: CASSPTTGVPNYGYTF. The DNA for the CDR3 is TGTGCCAGCAGTCCCACCACGGGCGTACCTAACTATGGCTACACCTTC.

This clonotype was detected a few times. The rearrangement uses TRBV3-1 and TRBJ2-2; 7 bases agree with TRBD2. Germline V CDR1 and CDR2: LGHDT, YNNKEL (reference sequence). The CDR3 has 14 amino acids. V trimming: 4 bases; J trimming: 6 bases; junction bases outside the gene matches: 5. CDR3 DNA sequence: TGTGCCAGCAGCCTTATACTAGCGCCCGGGGAGCTGTTTTTT. This translates into CASSLILAPGELFF. Full variable domain (missing parts from reference TRBV3-1 and TRBJ2-2): DTAVSQTPKYLVTQMGNDKSIKCEQNLGHDTMYWYKQDSKKFLKIMFSYNNKELIINETVPNRFSPKSPDKAHLNLHINSLELGDSAVYFCASSLILAPGELFFGEGSRLTVL.

The CDR3 DNA is TGTGCCAGCAGGGGAGCGGGAAGTACAGATACGCAGTATTTT. Encoded protein: CASRGAGSTDTQYF. The V call is TRBV12-3 or TRBV12-4, the J call TRBJ2-3, with TRBD2 matching over 7 bases. The ends lost 6 bases at V and 3 bases at J; junction bases unmatched: 6. The CDR3 covers 14 residues.

The chain couples TRBV6-5 to TRBJ1-1; D remains unclear. Trimming stripped 3 bases from V and 0 bases from J, with 11 bases between. Germline V gene lookup returns CDR1 MNHEY and CDR2 SVGAGI. The CDR3 totals 15 residues. CDR3 residues: CASSYNHVMNTEAFF. CDR3 coding DNA: TGTGCCAGCAGTTATAACCACGTGATGAACACTGAAGCTTTCTTT.

In this sample, this clonotype turned up many times. The chain joins TRBV11-2 to TRBJ2-7; 14 bases match TRBD2. The germline V gene has CDR1 SGHAT and CDR2 FQNNGV. CDR3 length equals 17 residues. The J segment lost 1 base and the V segment lost 3 bases, leaving 5 bases of the junction unmatched. The chain's CDR3 is CASSFGLAGGRSYEQYF. The CDR3 nucleotides are TGTGCCAGCAGCTTTGGACTAGCGGGAGGTCGGTCCTACGAGCAGTACTTC.

This clonotype was seen a handful of times. The chain is built from TRBV11-2 and TRBJ2-7; tentative D call: TRBD1 (7 bases). The V end lost 2 bases, the J end lost 5 bases, and 13 bases lay between the germline ends. The germline gives CDR1 SGHAT, CDR2 FQNNGV. The CDR3 is 14 residues long. In DNA form, the CDR3 reads TGTGCCAGCAGCTTAATGTCAGGGGGGAACGAGCAGTACTTC. Protein product: CASSLMSGGNEQYF.

V usage is TRBV4-1 and J usage is TRBJ1-1; D perhaps matches TRBD1 (5 bases). The length of the CDR3 is 14 residues. Trimming removed 0 bases at V and 5 bases at J, with 10 bases between. From germline, CDR1 is MGHRA and CDR2 YSYEKL. Written as DNA, the CDR3 is TGCGCCAGCAGCCAAGAACGGAGGGGAACTGAAGCTTTCTTT. This encodes CASSQERRGTEAFF.

This clonotype was detected many times. V and J are TRBV7-3 and TRBJ2-2, with TRBD2 identical over 8 bases. The CDR3 is 14 amino acids. V lost 7 bases and J lost 5; bases outside the gene matches: 6. Germline CDR1 SGHTA, CDR2 FQGTGA. In nucleotides, the CDR3 is TGTGCCAGCACCCCAGTAGCGGGAACCGGGGAGCTGTTTTTT. It translates to CASTPVAGTGELFF.